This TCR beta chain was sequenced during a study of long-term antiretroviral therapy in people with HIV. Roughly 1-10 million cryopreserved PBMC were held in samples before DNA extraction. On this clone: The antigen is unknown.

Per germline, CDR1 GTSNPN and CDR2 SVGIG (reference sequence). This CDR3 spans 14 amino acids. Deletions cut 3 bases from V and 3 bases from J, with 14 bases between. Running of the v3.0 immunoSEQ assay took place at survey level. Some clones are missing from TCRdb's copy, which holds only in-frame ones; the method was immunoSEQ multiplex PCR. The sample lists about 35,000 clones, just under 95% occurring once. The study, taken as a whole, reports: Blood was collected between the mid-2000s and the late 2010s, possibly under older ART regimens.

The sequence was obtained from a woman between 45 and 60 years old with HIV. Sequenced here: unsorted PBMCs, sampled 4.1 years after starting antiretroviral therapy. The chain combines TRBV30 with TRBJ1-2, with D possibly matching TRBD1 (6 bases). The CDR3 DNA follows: TGTGCCTGGAGGTCGGACAGAGCCTACTATGGCTACACCTTC. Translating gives CAWRSDRAYYGYTF.